This T cell receptor beta chain was captured by sequencing in a study of beta chain features in type 1 diabetes. The whole isolated RNA underwent reverse transcription, so sequencing captured expressed TCRB transcripts. Assay used: immunoSEQ multiplex PCR; TCRdb lists only in-frame clones, some missing. This table holds about 360,000 clones, roughly 13% found once. Study-level findings and limits: For cells with high TCR expression, cDNA sequencing could yield over-representation. All four CD4+ subsets from Type 1 diabetes patients carried moderately but significantly shorter TCRB CDR3s.

This clone was seen more than once but under ten times. Its antigen is not known. V lost 3 bases and J lost 2, with 8 bases in between. Germline-derived CDR1 and CDR2 are MDHEN and SYDVKM. CDR3 length: 13 residues. CD45RO/CCR7/CD25/CD127/CD95/CD27 sorting isolated CD4+ naive, central memory, regulatory and stem cell-like memory cells. Sequencing was performed on naive CD4+ T cells from blood. The genes are TRBV28 and TRBJ2-7; the D gene is possibly TRBD1 (6 bases). The TCR comes from a man between 18 and 35 years old in good health. The CDR3 loop reads CASSLQGPYEQYF. The CDR3 DNA follows: TGTGCCAGCAGTTTGCAGGGGCCCTACGAGCAGTACTTC.